This is a list of T cell receptor beta chains from one sample in a study of radiation and T cells in renal cell carcinoma. This table comes from immunoSEQ multiplex PCR, and its TCRdb copy is limited to in-frame clones, with some not included. This sample has 100,000 to 150,000 clones, with 88% found just once. The sample consisted of blood, taken from a patient whose treatment included radiotherapy and nephrectomy. The receptors were sampled from a woman in her seventies with renal cell carcinoma. The CDR3 runs from the conserved cysteine through the conserved F or W. The order of the fields is D gene, V gene, clone size, J gene, CDR3 protein, CDR3 DNA. D genes are given only for firm matches. Not every row has a clone size; where given, it reads once, few, many or a size class.

-	TRBV7-9	-	TRBJ1-4	CASSPGKWDNEKLFF	TGTGCCAGCAGCCCAGGGAAGTGGGACAATGAAAAACTGTTTTTT
TRBD2	TRBV30	-	TRBJ2-5	CAWSVLRTSGGVQENGETQYF	TGTGCCTGGAGTGTACTGAGGACTAGCGGGGGGGTACAGGAAAACGGGGAGACCCAGTACTTC
TRBD1	TRBV14	-	TRBJ1-6	CASSQDLTGAASPLHF	TGTGCCAGCAGCCAAGATCTCACAGGGGCAGCTTCACCCCTCCACTTT
-	TRBV11-3	-	TRBJ2-3	CASSLVGGVSTDTQYF	TGTGCCAGCAGCTTAGTAGGGGGGGTTAGCACAGATACGCAGTATTTT
-	TRBV27	-	TRBJ2-1	CASSLSFSRSHNNEQFF	TGTGCCAGCAGTTTATCGTTCAGCAGGAGTCATAACAATGAGCAGTTCTTC
-	TRBV30	-	TRBJ1-5	CAWSVQRGGGGNQPQHF	TGTGCCTGGAGTGTACAGCGTGGGGGGGGAGGCAATCAGCCCCAGCATTTT
TRBD2	TRBV7-2	-	TRBJ2-3	CASSPRLARSTDTQYF	TGTGCCAGCAGCCCCCGACTAGCGCGGAGCACAGATACGCAGTATTTT
-	TRBV28	-	TRBJ2-5	CASSVWETQYF	TGTGCCAGCAGCGTGTGGGAGACCCAGTACTTC
TRBD1	TRBV25-1	few	TRBJ1-5	CASRRQGFRNQPQHF	TGTGCCAGCAGACGACAGGGTTTTCGCAATCAGCCCCAGCATTTT
-	TRBV6-6	once	TRBJ2-7	CASSSTAYEQYF	TGTGCCAGCAGTTCGACAGCCTACGAGCAGTACTTC
-	TRBV6-1	-	TRBJ2-7	CASSERGDSYEQYF	TGTGCCAGCAGTGAGAGGGGCGACTCATACGAGCAGTACTTC
-	TRBV28	-	TRBJ1-1	CASFSPPGTEAFF	TGTGCCAGCTTCTCTCCCCCGGGGACTGAAGCTTTCTTT
-	TRBV1	-	TRBJ1-5	CTSSQLSRDGTYSNQPQHF	TGCACCAGCAGCCAACTCTCCCGGGACGGCACCTATAGCAATCAGCCCCAGCATTTT
-	TRBV19	once	TRBJ1-1	CASSILMTGTEAFF	TGTGCCAGTAGTATATTGATGACGGGCACTGAAGCTTTCTTT
-	TRBV9	-	TRBJ2-2	CASSVTSNPGELFF	TGTGCCAGCAGCGTAACTAGTAATCCCGGGGAGCTGTTTTTT
-	TRBV5-1	-	TRBJ2-2	CASSLSTGNTGELFF	TGCGCCAGCAGCTTATCCACAGGGAACACCGGGGAGCTGTTTTTT
-	TRBV6-1	-	TRBJ1-1	CASLAGLNTEAFF	TGTGCCAGCCTGGCAGGGTTGAACACTGAAGCTTTCTTT
-	TRBV15	-	TRBJ2-5	CATSRGGDKETQYF	TGTGCCACCAGCAGAGGAGGCGATAAAGAGACCCAGTACTTC
TRBD2	TRBV4-1	-	TRBJ2-1	CASSQVQASGGAYNEQFF	TGCGCCAGCAGCCAAGTTCAGGCTAGCGGGGGGGCATACAATGAGCAGTTCTTC
TRBD2	TRBV5-1	-	TRBJ2-1	CASRGGQGNEQFF	TGCGCCAGCCGGGGGGGCCAGGGCAATGAGCAGTTCTTC
TRBD2	TRBV19	-	TRBJ2-1	CASSPGLAGGEQFF	TGTGCCAGTAGTCCCGGACTAGCGGGTGGTGAGCAGTTCTTC
-	TRBV28	-	TRBJ1-4	CASSRPREKLFF	TGTGCCAGCAGCCGGCCGCGAGAAAAACTGTTTTTT
TRBD2	TRBV4-1	-	TRBJ2-1	CASSQTGLSHEQFF	TGCGCCAGCAGCCAGACGGGACTATCTCATGAGCAGTTCTTC
-	TRBV4-3	-	TRBJ1-6	CASSQEVSGRGSPLHF	TGCGCCAGCAGCCAAGAAGTTTCCGGCCGGGGTTCACCCCTCCACTTT
-	TRBV10-1	-	TRBJ1-6	CASSFFFDNSPLHF	TGCGCCAGCAGCTTTTTTTTTGATAATTCACCCCTCCACTTT
-	TRBV15	-	TRBJ1-1	CATSRDMSTEAFF	TGTGCCACCAGCAGAGATATGAGCACTGAAGCTTTCTTT
TRBD1	TRBV27	-	TRBJ1-5	CASSADRGGGPQHF	TGTGCCAGCAGTGCCGACAGGGGAGGGGGGCCCCAGCATTTT
TRBD1	TRBV7-6	-	TRBJ1-4	CASSPQGRGLEKLFF	TGTGCCAGCAGCCCTCAGGGCAGGGGGCTTGAAAAACTGTTTTTT
TRBD2	TRBV11-2	-	TRBJ2-5	CASRLLLRTSGQETQYF	TGTGCCAGCAGGTTACTCCTACGGACTAGCGGCCAAGAGACCCAGTACTTC
TRBD1	TRBV5-5	-	TRBJ1-1	CASSSLMSTGWNTEAFF	TGTGCCAGCAGCTCCCTTATGTCGACAGGGTGGAATACTGAAGCTTTCTTT
-	TRBV21-1	-	TRBJ1-1	CASSKDTHWNTEAFF	TGTGCCAGCAGCAAAGATACACATTGGAACACTGAAGCTTTCTTT
TRBD1	TRBV15	-	TRBJ2-7	CATSRTTGDYEQYF	TGTGCCACCAGCAGAACTACAGGGGACTACGAGCAGTACTTC
TRBD1	TRBV5-1	-	TRBJ2-7	CASSFGYRGSYEQYF	TGCGCCAGCAGCTTTGGTTACAGGGGGTCCTACGAGCAGTACTTC
-	TRBV6-1	-	TRBJ2-7	CASSEALAQRFYEQYF	TGTGCCAGCAGTGAAGCGCTTGCGCAACGTTTCTACGAGCAGTACTTC
-	TRBV7-6	-	TRBJ2-7	CASSSPVWAYEQYF	TGTGCCAGCAGCTCTCCCGTTTGGGCCTACGAGCAGTACTTC
TRBD1	TRBV5-1	few	TRBJ1-3	CASSLVGDRGTGNTIYF	TGCGCCAGCAGCTTGGTAGGGGACAGGGGGACTGGAAACACCATATATTTT
-	TRBV7-8	-	TRBJ1-4	CASSPPLRYRRSNEKLFF	TGTGCCAGCAGCCCCCCCTTGAGATACAGAAGGTCTAATGAAAAACTGTTTTTT